This is a list of T cell receptor beta chains from one sample in a study of T cells in Graves' hyperthyroidism and ophthalmopathy. One entry per CDR3 protein results from TCRdb running MiXCR on the multiplex PCR reads. The sample has hundreds of thousands of distinct CDR3 sequences, 40% to 55% seen once. The sample consisted of peripheral blood or thyroid tissue (not recorded which). The receptors were sampled from an adult man with Graves' disease, either hyperthyroidism or ophthalmopathy (not recorded which). Both conserved end residues are part of each CDR3.

J: TRBJ2-6; V: TRBV3-1; CDR3: CASSQRATGANVLTF
J: TRBJ2-2; V: TRBV6-4; CDR3: CASRTGQGPGELFF
J: TRBJ1-3; V: TRBV10-3; CDR3: CASSEPGQLGNTIYF
J: TRBJ1-2; V: TRBV19; CDR3: CASSIGPGQGDYGYTF
J: TRBJ2-5; V: TRBV7-2; CDR3: CASSVRWAETQYF
J: TRBJ2-3; V: TRBV7-8; CDR3: CASSLATRGPTDTQYF
J: TRBJ2-7; V: TRBV29-1; CDR3: CSVGSGGHPYEQYF
J: TRBJ1-1; V: TRBV2; CDR3: CARQGALNTEAFF
J: TRBJ2-2; V: TRBV20-1; CDR3: CSARDHQGGTGELFF
J: TRBJ1-2; V: TRBV12-3/TRBV12-4; CDR3: CAASSGVGVGGYTF
J: TRBJ1-6; V: TRBV12-3/TRBV12-4; CDR3: CASSLKGIHNSPLHF
J: TRBJ2-5; V: TRBV7-2; CDR3: CASSLSVSPTQYF
J: TRBJ2-7; V: TRBV7-6; CDR3: CASSLGGTGGDEQYF
J: TRBJ2-7; V: TRBV20-1; CDR3: CSARDQTGGPSEQYF
J: TRBJ1-2; V: TRBV29-1; CDR3: CSVEAGNYGYTF
J: TRBJ1-6; V: TRBV7-2; CDR3: CASSLGLPNSPLHF
J: TRBJ1-1; V: TRBV24-1; CDR3: CATSDSHRKNTEAFF
J: TRBJ1-2; V: TRBV15; CDR3: CATSRDRTGVGYTF
J: TRBJ2-7; V: TRBV24-1; CDR3: CASSSDGPNEQYF
J: TRBJ1-4; V: TRBV5-8; CDR3: CASSPPGTRNEKLFF